The next 2 T cell receptor delta chains were all read from a single sample in a study of Vδ1+ human thymocytes. Findings and limits, study-wide: Thymic TRG and TRD repertoires appeared highly polyclonal, with Gaussian CDR3 length distributions.

No antigen is known for these receptors. Sequences come from RNA converted to cDNA by reverse transcription. CDR3 amplicons came from multiplex PCR with pooled V-gene forward and constant-region reverse primers. TCRdb re-called the multiplex PCR reads through CATT. This table holds tens of thousands of delta-chain clones, about 15% found once. Sequenced sample: Vdelta1+ gamma-delta thymocytes from the thymus. The subset: FACS-sorted CD3+ TCRalphabeta- TCRVdelta1+ TCRVdelta2- thymocytes. These receptors were obtained from a girl under three years old who had congenital heart surgery.

Note on this clone: It may be a read error: a sequence one base away is much more abundant. The chain carries TRAV29/DV5 and TRDJ1, with D possibly matching TRDD3 (5 bases). V was cut by 4 bases and J by 4 bases, with 29 bases left in between. Germline V CDR1 and CDR2: NSMFDY, ISSIKDK. The CDR3 is 18 residues long. CDR3 nucleotide sequence: TGTGCAGCAGGCGCGATCATAGAGTTCGGGGGCGACGGCGATAAACTCATCTTT. Its protein product is CAAGAIIEFGGDGDKLIF.

As regards this clone: At one end the junction does not follow the germline gene, possibly because of a read error. The chain recombines TRDV1 with TRDJ1; D is perhaps TRDD3 (6 bases). CDR3 length: 20 amino acids. CDR1 and CDR2 (germline): TSWWSYY, QGS. CDR3 in amino acids: CALGEALVLAQGMYADKLIF. As DNA, the CDR3 is TGTGCTCTTGGGGAAGCATTGGTCCTAGCCCAGGGGATGTACGCCGATAAGCTCATCTTT.